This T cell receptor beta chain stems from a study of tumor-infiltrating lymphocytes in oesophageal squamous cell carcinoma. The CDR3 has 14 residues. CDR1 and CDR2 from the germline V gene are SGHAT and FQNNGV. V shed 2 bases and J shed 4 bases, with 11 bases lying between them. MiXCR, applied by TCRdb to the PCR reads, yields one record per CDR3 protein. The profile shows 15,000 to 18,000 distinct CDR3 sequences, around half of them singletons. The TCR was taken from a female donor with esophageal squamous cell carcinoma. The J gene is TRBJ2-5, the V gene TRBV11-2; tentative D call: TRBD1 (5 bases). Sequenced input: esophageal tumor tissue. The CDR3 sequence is CASSLQGIGETQYF. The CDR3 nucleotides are TGTGCCAGCAGCTTACAGGGTATCGGAGAGACCCAGTACTTC.